These 27 T cell receptor beta chains came from one sample sequenced in a study of CD8+ T cells in alopecia areata (dated by TCRdb to 2017 to 2018). The library was made by the immunoSEQ multiplex PCR assay. For TCR sequencing, RNA was extracted from every sample and reverse transcribed into cDNA to serve as template. In its TCRdb copy, this immuneACCESS table keeps in-frame sequences only and misses some clones. Where compared with another copy, unresolved V genes explain less than half of these, and the others have no known cause. Recorded for this sample are about 190,000 clones; 50% to 60% of them occurred a single time. The ten top clones hold 0.65% to 0.7% of the sample. The time point label, as the study defines it: about 4 weeks on oral tofacitinib. The treatment or condition label, read with the paper, signifies: oral pan-JAK inhibitor, 5-10 mg twice daily. The sample here was CD4+ T cells sorted from blood, taken at week 4, from a patient treated with tofacitinib. The receptor source for this set is a human donor with alopecia areata.

V gene TRBV29-1 combines with J gene TRBJ2-4; D call uncertain. The ends were cut back, 0 bases at V and 5 bases at J, with 11 bases in the middle. Germline-derived CDR1 and CDR2 are SQVTM and ANQGSEA. CDR3 length: 14 amino acids. The CDR3, as DNA: TGCAGCGTTGAAGATCACGAACAGCAAAACATTCAGTACTTC. As protein: CSVEDHEQQNIQYF.

This rearrangement joins TRBV7-2 to TRBJ2-3; 10 bases line up with TRBD1. Germline loops: CDR1 SGHTA, CDR2 FQGNSA. V lost 6 bases and J lost 6; bases outside the gene matches: 12. The CDR3 consists of 16 residues. CDR3 loop: CASRTRTGGSVDTQYF. DNA of the CDR3: TGTGCCAGCAGAACAAGGACAGGGGGTTCAGTGGATACGCAGTATTTT.

The chain uses TRBV29-1 and TRBJ2-1, with 7 bases matching TRBD1. The CDR3 totals 14 residues. The V gene end was trimmed by 7 bases and the J gene end by 2 bases; junction bases not matched to a gene: 8. Germline CDR1 reads SQVTM; CDR2 reads ANQGSEA. CDR3: CSGTNRGAYNEQFF. The DNA of the CDR3 is TGCAGCGGGACCAACAGGGGCGCCTACAATGAGCAGTTCTTC.

The rearrangement joins TRBV23-1 to TRBJ2-7, with D perhaps being TRBD1 or TRBD2 (5 bases each). TRBV23-1 is recorded as an ORF, its role being uncertain. Trimming removed 2 bases at V and 5 bases at J, with 25 bases between. This CDR3 has 18 residues. The CDR3 reads CASSQPNWDPRHGDEQYF. CDR3 bases: TGCGCCAGCAGTCAACCAAATTGGGACCCGAGGCACGGCGACGAGCAGTACTTC.

This clone was counted a few times. The rearrangement uses TRBV18 and TRBJ2-6, with 9 bases lining up with TRBD1. From germline, CDR1 is KGHSH and CDR2 LQKENI. V was clipped by 3 bases and J by 4 bases; unmatched bases: 7. This CDR3 has 17 amino acids. The CDR3 protein is CASSPTGTGLGANVLTF. DNA of the CDR3: TGTGCCAGCTCACCGACCGGGACAGGGCTAGGGGCCAACGTCCTGACTTTC.

The CDR3 DNA reads as TGCGCCAGCAGCACCACCGGGACCATCACAGATACGCAGTATTTT. Translating gives CASSTTGTITDTQYF. The chain carries TRBV5-1 and TRBJ2-3; D may correspond to TRBD1 or TRBD2 (5 bases each). Germline V gene sequence: CDR1 SGHRS, CDR2 YFSETQ. This CDR3 has 15 residues. The ends were cut back, 4 bases at V and 2 bases at J, with 14 bases in the middle. Filled out from reference TRBV5-1 and TRBJ2-3, the complete variable domain reads KAGVTQTPRYLIKTRGQQVTLSCSPISGHRSVSWYQQTPGQGLQFLFEYFSETQRNKGNFPGRFSGRQFSNSRSEMNVSTLELGDSALYLCASSTTGTITDTQYFGPGTRLTVL.

As concerns this clone: At one boundary the junction diverges from the germline segment, which might be a read error. The CDR3 DNA follows: TGTGCCTGGGATCCATCTAGCGGGAGCGTAGGGGTCTTC. Amino acid sequence: CAWDPSSGSVGVF. The rearrangement joins TRBV30 to TRBJ2-1; 10 positions agree with TRBD2. Germline assignment: CDR1 GTSNPN and CDR2 SVGIG (reference sequence). CDR3 length: 13 amino acids.

This clone was seen a few times. The rearrangement joins TRBV30 to TRBJ1-1, with D unresolved. V lost 3 bases and J lost 7, with 9 bases in between. Germline values: CDR1 GTSNPN, CDR2 SVGIG (reference sequence). This CDR3 has 11 residues. The CDR3 region is CAWRFGVEAFF. The DNA for the CDR3 is TGTGCCTGGAGGTTTGGGGTTGAAGCTTTCTTT.

This clone was recorded a few times. The gene calls are TRBV28 and TRBJ2-2; D unresolved. CDR3 length equals 14 residues. With 7 bases removed from V and 7 bases from J, the gap between germline ends came to 16 bases. Germline loops: CDR1 MDHEN, CDR2 SYDVKM. The DNA for the CDR3 is TGTGCCAGCAACCCCTTAGGGCCTATCGGGGAGCTGTTTTTT. Translation gives CASNPLGPIGELFF.

This chain uses TRBV29-1 with TRBJ2-7; TRBD1 is a possible D gene (6 bases). Germline V gene sequence: CDR1 SQVTM, CDR2 ANQGSEA. V lost 7 bases, J lost 5 bases, and 12 bases lay in between. The CDR3 runs 11 residues. DNA of the CDR3: TGCAGCGCGACAGGACTCCACGAGCAGTACTTC. Its translation: CSATGLHEQYF.

This chain links TRBV30 with TRBJ2-7; D ambiguous. The germline gives CDR1 GTSNPN, CDR2 SVGIG (reference sequence). The CDR3 runs to 12 residues. V was clipped by 0 bases and J by 9 bases, with 12 bases between them. The CDR3 nucleotides read TGTGCCTGGAGTGTCCAAACGCTTGTGCAGTACTTC. Translation: CAWSVQTLVQYF.

This clone showed up just a few times. The J gene is TRBJ2-2, the V gene TRBV7-2; TRBD1 is a possible D gene (5 bases). The CDR3 has 16 residues. Between the trimmed V and J ends, which lost 1 base and 8 bases, there was a span of 17 bases. Germline V gives CDR1 SGHTA, CDR2 FQGNSA. Here the CDR3 reads CASSLEGRVAWGELFF. The CDR3 DNA reads as TGTGCCAGCAGCTTAGAGGGCAGGGTGGCGTGGGGGGAGCTGTTTTTT.

This clone was recorded a few times. The V gene is TRBV5-1, the J gene TRBJ1-1; the D is unclear. This CDR3 comprises 16 residues. Germline V gene data show CDR1 as SGHRS and CDR2 as YFSETQ. Trimming left V 0 bases short and J 0 bases short, with 12 bases between. The CDR3 protein is CASSLARDVMNTEAFF. The DNA of the CDR3 is TGCGCCAGCAGCTTGGCCCGGGATGTGATGAACACTGAAGCTTTCTTT.

This clone showed up just a few times. The V call is TRBV4-1, the J call TRBJ1-5, with D unclear. The CDR3 extends over 15 amino acids. Germline lookup yields CDR1 MGHRA and CDR2 YSYEKL. Trimming removed 1 base from V and 4 bases from J, with 11 bases in between. The CDR3 DNA reads TGCGCCAGCAGCCAAGTACTGAGACTGAATCAGCCCCAGCATTTT. Its translation is CASSQVLRLNQPQHF.

J is TRBJ2-2 and V is TRBV7-2, with D maybe TRBD1 (5 bases). Germline CDR1 SGHTA, CDR2 FQGNSA. CDR3 length equals 14 residues. V lost 4 bases to trimming and J lost 3 bases, with 9 bases between them. DNA of the CDR3: TGTGCCAGCAGCTGGGGCGGCCACACCGGGGAGCTGTTTTTT. As protein: CASSWGGHTGELFF.

The chain employs TRBV6-6 and TRBJ2-6; a weak D match, TRBD2 (5 bases). From germline, CDR1 is MNHNY and CDR2 SVGAGI (reference sequence). This CDR3 is 16 amino acids long. V shed 4 bases and J shed 0 bases, with 10 bases lying between them. The CDR3 protein is CASSSGRVSGANVLTF. CDR3 coding DNA: TGTGCCAGCAGTTCCGGGCGGGTCTCTGGGGCCAACGTCCTGACTTTC.

The chain has TRBV30 and TRBJ2-1; D unresolved. V lost 4 bases and J 7 bases, leaving 8 bases between the germline ends. CDR1 and CDR2 (germline): GTSNPN, SVGIG (reference sequence). This CDR3 contains 11 residues. In nucleotides, the CDR3 is TGTGCCTGGACTACCGGGAATGAGCAGTTCTTC. Translating it yields CAWTTGNEQFF.

This clone has more than one count but fewer than ten. The rearrangement links TRBV29-1 to TRBJ2-3, with 7 bases aligning to TRBD2. With 6 bases clipped from V and 3 bases from J, the junction kept 9 bases outside the gene matches. CDR1 is SQVTM, CDR2 ANQGSEA, per germline. This CDR3 has 14 amino acids. The CDR3 DNA is TGCAGCGTGGTGAGGACTAGGAGGACAGATACGCAGTATTTT. This gives the protein CSVVRTRRTDTQYF.

The rearrangement links TRBV21-1 to TRBJ2-5. TRBV21-1 is described as a pseudogene. The CDR3 contains 9 residues. This CDR3 reads CASRETQYF. The CDR3 nucleotides are TGTGCCAGCAGGGAGACCCAGTACTTC.

The rearrangement joins TRBV6-1 to TRBJ1-5; TRBD1 is a possible D gene (5 bases). CDR1 and CDR2 (germline): MNHNS, SASEGT. V was pared by 11 bases and J by 2 bases, with 16 bases between. There are 14 residues in the CDR3. DNA for the CDR3: TGTGCCTGCGGTAGGGACCATGGCAATCAGCCCCAGCATTTT. Translated, it gives CACGRDHGNQPQHF.

This clone was detected only once. V usage is TRBV5-1 and J usage is TRBJ1-2; no clear D. Germline-derived CDR1 and CDR2 are SGHRS and YFSETQ. There are 15 residues in the CDR3. Trimming pared 4 bases from V and 8 bases from J, leaving 21 bases between. The chain's CDR3 is CASSRIQGSFGGYTF. CDR3 DNA sequence: TGCGCCAGCAGCCGAATTCAAGGGTCTTTTGGCGGCTACACCTTC.

This sequence joins TRBV18 and TRBJ2-7; no definite D call. Trimming cost V 6 bases and J 1 base, with 16 bases left between them. The CDR3 runs to 15 residues. Per the germline V gene, CDR1 is KGHSH and CDR2 is LQKENI. CDR3 amino acids: CASSLRTGASYEQYF. In DNA, the CDR3 is TGTGCCAGCTCCCTACGGACGGGCGCGTCCTACGAGCAGTACTTC.

The V gene is TRBV27, the J gene TRBJ2-7; D is unclear. The CDR3 sequence is 14 residues long. The germline V gene encodes CDR1 MNHEY and CDR2 SMNVEV (reference sequence). V was shortened by 5 bases and J by 9 bases, with 20 bases between the two germline ends. CDR3 sequence (DNA): TGTGCCAGCAGTACGCGCGCAACAGCTACCCCGCAGTACTTC. As protein: CASSTRATATPQYF.

The rearrangement joins TRBV5-1 to TRBJ2-7; D gene unclear. Per the germline V gene, CDR1 is SGHRS and CDR2 is YFSETQ. With 4 bases removed from V and 1 base from J, the gap between germline ends came to 15 bases. The CDR3 runs to 15 residues. Here the CDR3 reads CASSRGMAKSYEQYF. DNA for the CDR3: TGCGCCAGCAGCCGAGGCATGGCCAAATCCTACGAGCAGTACTTC.

The rearrangement links TRBV7-2 to TRBJ2-7, with D possibly TRBD2 on 6 matching bases. Germline CDR1 is SGHTA and CDR2 is FQGNSA. V shed 6 bases and J shed 5 bases, with 14 bases lying between them. This CDR3 is 13 amino acids long. The CDR3 region is CASRLASGNEQYF. As DNA, the CDR3 is TGTGCCAGCAGGCTAGCGTCGGGCAACGAGCAGTACTTC.

This clone was seen a handful of times. The chain is built from TRBV28 and TRBJ1-1, with D maybe TRBD1 (5 bases). V was shortened by 7 bases and J by 6 bases, with 15 bases between the two germline ends. The CDR3 sequence is 13 residues long. Per germline, CDR1 MDHEN and CDR2 SYDVKM. CDR3 sequence (DNA): TGTGCCAGCATCGCAGGGATAATGGCTGAAGCTTTCTTT. Its protein product is CASIAGIMAEAFF.

This clone was observed a handful of times. The chain recombines TRBV29-1 with TRBJ2-4, with D perhaps assigned TRBD1 or TRBD2 (5 bases each). The CDR3 is made up of 12 amino acids. The V gene lost 4 bases and the J gene lost 7 bases, with 11 bases spanning the gap. Germline loops: CDR1 SQVTM, CDR2 ANQGSEA. The CDR3 DNA sequence: TGCAGCGTTGGGGGGAAGAGTAACATTCAGTACTTC. Translated: CSVGGKSNIQYF.